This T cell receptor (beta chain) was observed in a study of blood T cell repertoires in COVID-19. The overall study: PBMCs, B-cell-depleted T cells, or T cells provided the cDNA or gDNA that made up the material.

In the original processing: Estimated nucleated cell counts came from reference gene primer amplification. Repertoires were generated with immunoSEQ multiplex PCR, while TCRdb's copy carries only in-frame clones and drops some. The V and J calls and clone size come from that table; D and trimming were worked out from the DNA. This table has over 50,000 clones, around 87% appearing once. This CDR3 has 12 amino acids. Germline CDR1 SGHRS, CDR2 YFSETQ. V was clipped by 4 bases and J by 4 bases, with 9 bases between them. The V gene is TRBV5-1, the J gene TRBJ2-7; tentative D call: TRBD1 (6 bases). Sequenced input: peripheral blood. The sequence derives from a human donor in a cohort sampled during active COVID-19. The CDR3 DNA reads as TGCGCCAGCAGCACACAGGGTTACGAGCAGTACTTC. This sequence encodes CASSTQGYEQYF.